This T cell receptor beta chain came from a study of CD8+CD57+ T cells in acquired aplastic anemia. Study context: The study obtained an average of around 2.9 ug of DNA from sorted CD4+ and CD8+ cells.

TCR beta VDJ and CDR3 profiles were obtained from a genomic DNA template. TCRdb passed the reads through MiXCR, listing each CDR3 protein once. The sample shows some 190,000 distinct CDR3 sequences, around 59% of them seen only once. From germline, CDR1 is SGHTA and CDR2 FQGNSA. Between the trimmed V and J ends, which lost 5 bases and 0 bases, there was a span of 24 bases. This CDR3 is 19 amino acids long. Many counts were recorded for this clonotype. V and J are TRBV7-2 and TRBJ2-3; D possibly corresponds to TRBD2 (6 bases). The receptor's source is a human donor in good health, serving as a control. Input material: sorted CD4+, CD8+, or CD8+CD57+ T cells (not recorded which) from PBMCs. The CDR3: CASSTPRPPGLVSTDTQYF. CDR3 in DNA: TGTGCCAGCAGCACTCCCCGCCCACCGGGACTCGTCAGCACAGATACGCAGTATTTT.